This is a list of T cell receptor beta chains from one sample in a study of T cell changes during pregnancy in multiple sclerosis. TCRdb's table, derived via immunoSEQ multiplex PCR, lists solely in-frame clones and lacks some. The table has tens of thousands of clones, approximately 90% seen once. The sequencing used peripheral blood, collected in the first trimester of pregnancy. The receptor source for this set is a female donor in good health, enrolled as a control in a pregnancy study. The CDR3 runs from the conserved cysteine through the conserved F or W. Fields, in order: clone size, D gene, J gene, V gene, CDR3 DNA, CDR3 protein. The D gene is left open where the match is weak. Only some rows state a clone size, as once, few, many or a class for expanded clones.

size: NA
D: TRBD1
J: TRBJ2-7
V: TRBV27
DNA: TGTGCCAGCAGTTTACGGACAGGATTATCCTACGAGCAGTACTTC
CDR3: CASSLRTGLSYEQYF

size: NA
D: NA
J: TRBJ2-3
V: TRBV1
DNA: TGCACCAGCAGCCAAGATCGGGACATAAGCACAGATACGCAGTATTTT
CDR3: CTSSQDRDISTDTQYF

size: NA
D: NA
J: TRBJ2-1
V: TRBV28
DNA: TGTGCCAGCAGACCAAGGCTCACAGGAAACAATGAGCAGTTCTTC
CDR3: CASRPRLTGNNEQFF

size: NA
D: NA
J: TRBJ1-5
V: TRBV6-1
DNA: TGTGCCAGCAGTGAGACTTGGCAGCCCCAGCATTTT
CDR3: CASSETWQPQHF

size: NA
D: TRBD1
J: TRBJ2-1
V: TRBV2
DNA: TGTGCCAGCACGGGGACAGACAACAATGAGCAGTTCTTC
CDR3: CASTGTDNNEQFF

size: NA
D: NA
J: TRBJ2-5
V: TRBV4-1
DNA: TGCGCCAGCAGCCAGGCCCCCACGGGAGTGTTAGAGACCCAGTACTTC
CDR3: CASSQAPTGVLETQYF

size: NA
D: TRBD2
J: TRBJ2-1
V: TRBV7-8
DNA: TGTGCCAGCAGCCCCTTAGCGGGAGGGCCGAGGAATGAGCAGTTCTTC
CDR3: CASSPLAGGPRNEQFF

size: once
D: NA
J: TRBJ2-3
V: TRBV5-1
DNA: TGCGCCAGCACCCAATCAGATACGCAGTATTTT
CDR3: CASTQSDTQYF

size: NA
D: NA
J: TRBJ1-5
V: TRBV27
DNA: TGTGCCAGCAGTCCCCCCCAGGGCAGGGGCAATCAGCCCCAGCATTTT
CDR3: CASSPPQGRGNQPQHF

size: NA
D: TRBD1
J: TRBJ2-1
V: TRBV2
DNA: TGTGCCAGCAGGAGACAGGGGGATGAGCAGTTCTTC
CDR3: CASRRQGDEQFF

size: NA
D: NA
J: TRBJ2-1
V: TRBV5-6
DNA: TGTGCCAGCAGCCCGGAGGGCGGCAATGAGCAGTTCTTC
CDR3: CASSPEGGNEQFF

size: NA
D: NA
J: TRBJ2-2
V: TRBV4-1
DNA: TGCGCCAGCAGACCCACTTGGGAGTACACCGGGGAGCTGTTTTTT
CDR3: CASRPTWEYTGELFF

size: NA
D: NA
J: TRBJ1-2
V: TRBV7-8
DNA: TGTGCCAGCAGCTTAGTATCCTTGGGCCGGGGAACAAACTATGGCTACACCTTC
CDR3: CASSLVSLGRGTNYGYTF

size: NA
D: NA
J: TRBJ2-1
V: TRBV29-1
DNA: TGCAGCGTTGAGTTAGTCGGCAATGAGCAGTTCTTC
CDR3: CSVELVGNEQFF

size: NA
D: NA
J: TRBJ2-3
V: TRBV7-6
DNA: TGTGCCAGCAGCCCAAGCACAGATACGCAGTATTTT
CDR3: CASSPSTDTQYF

size: NA
D: NA
J: TRBJ2-1
V: TRBV28
DNA: TGTGCCAGCAGTCTAGACTCCAATGAGCAGTTCTTC
CDR3: CASSLDSNEQFF

size: NA
D: NA
J: TRBJ2-2
V: TRBV5-6
DNA: TGTGCCAGCAGCTTGGGACTGGTACGGGGGGCCAAGAACACCGGGGAGCTGTTTTTT
CDR3: CASSLGLVRGAKNTGELFF

size: NA
D: NA
J: TRBJ2-7
V: TRBV7-9
DNA: TGTGCCAGCAGCCCCAGGGGAACTTACGAGCAGTACTTC
CDR3: CASSPRGTYEQYF

size: NA
D: NA
J: TRBJ1-2
V: TRBV5-5
DNA: TGTGCCAGCAGCTCCCGGGAGGGCTATGGCTACACCTTC
CDR3: CASSSREGYGYTF

size: NA
D: NA
J: TRBJ1-1
V: TRBV7-9
DNA: TGTGCCAGCAGCTCGGAGACTCTCGGCACTGAAGCTTTCTTT
CDR3: CASSSETLGTEAFF

size: NA
D: NA
J: TRBJ2-2
V: TRBV2
DNA: TGTGCCAGCAGTGCAGAAACCGGGGAGCTGTTTTTT
CDR3: CASSAETGELFF

size: NA
D: NA
J: TRBJ1-1
V: TRBV5-4
DNA: TGTGCCAGCAGCCTATGGAACACTGAAGCTTTCTTT
CDR3: CASSLWNTEAFF

size: NA
D: NA
J: TRBJ2-7
V: TRBV28
DNA: TGTGCCAGCAGTTTGGCCCTCTACGAGCAGTACTTC
CDR3: CASSLALYEQYF

size: NA
D: TRBD2
J: TRBJ2-3
V: TRBV4-1
DNA: TGCGCCAGCAGCCAGACTAGCGGGGGCACAGATACGCAGTATTTT
CDR3: CASSQTSGGTDTQYF

size: NA
D: TRBD1
J: TRBJ2-7
V: TRBV5-4
DNA: TGTGCCAGCAGCGCGACCGGGACAGCCTACGAGCAGTACTTC
CDR3: CASSATGTAYEQYF

size: few
D: NA
J: TRBJ1-1
V: TRBV7-2
DNA: TGTGCCAGCAGCTTAGCCACAGGGTTAGGAACTGAAGCTTTCTTT
CDR3: CASSLATGLGTEAFF

size: NA
D: TRBD1
J: TRBJ1-2
V: TRBV25-1
DNA: TGTGCCAGCAGTGCACAGGGGTTTGGCTACACCTTC
CDR3: CASSAQGFGYTF

size: NA
D: TRBD2
J: TRBJ2-7
V: TRBV28
DNA: TGTGCCAGCAGTTTTGGACTAGCGGGAGTCCAGGACGACGAGCAGTACTTC
CDR3: CASSFGLAGVQDDEQYF

size: NA
D: NA
J: TRBJ2-3
V: TRBV5-6
DNA: TGTGCCAGCAGCTTGAAAACAGGGAAATGGGATACGCAGTATTTT
CDR3: CASSLKTGKWDTQYF

size: once
D: NA
J: TRBJ2-7
V: TRBV20-1
DNA: TGCAGTGCTTTCTTTGGGAGCGAGCAGTACTTC
CDR3: CSAFFGSEQYF

size: NA
D: NA
J: TRBJ2-1
V: TRBV5-4
DNA: TGTGCCAGCAGCTTGGACGGGAGCTCCTACAATGAGCAGTTCTTC
CDR3: CASSLDGSSYNEQFF

size: NA
D: TRBD1
J: TRBJ1-1
V: TRBV7-2
DNA: TGTGCCAGCAGCCTACGACAGGGGAACACTGAAGCTTTCTTT
CDR3: CASSLRQGNTEAFF

size: NA
D: TRBD2
J: TRBJ2-1
V: TRBV5-1
DNA: TGCGCCAGCAGCGGGGGACTAGCGGGGCGTCAAACCTACAATGAGCAGTTCTTC
CDR3: CASSGGLAGRQTYNEQFF

size: NA
D: TRBD2
J: TRBJ2-7
V: TRBV7-9
DNA: TGTGCCAGCAGCCCTAGCGGGACGACCTACGAGCAGTACTTC
CDR3: CASSPSGTTYEQYF

size: NA
D: NA
J: TRBJ1-5
V: TRBV21-1
DNA: TGTGCCAGCAGGCAAGTGGATTCTAACAGGGTTTGCAATCAGCCCCAGCATTTT
CDR3: CASRQVDSNRVCNQPQHF

size: NA
D: TRBD1
J: TRBJ2-7
V: TRBV30
DNA: TGTGCCTGGAGTGCAGGGGGCTACGAGCAGTACTTC
CDR3: CAWSAGGYEQYF

size: once
D: TRBD2
J: TRBJ2-1
V: TRBV6-1
DNA: TGTGCCAGCAGTCACCTTAGCGGGAGTAGCGATGAGCAGTTCTTC
CDR3: CASSHLSGSSDEQFF

size: NA
D: NA
J: TRBJ2-3
V: TRBV6-1
DNA: TGTGCCAGCAGTGGCCAGGGCACAGATACGCAGTATTTT
CDR3: CASSGQGTDTQYF

size: NA
D: NA
J: TRBJ1-1
V: TRBV2
DNA: TGTGCCAGCAGTGACCAGGGGACTGAAGCTTTCTTT
CDR3: CASSDQGTEAFF

size: NA
D: TRBD2
J: TRBJ2-3
V: TRBV28
DNA: TGTGCCAGCAGTTTAACGGCTAGCGGGCCCAGGTTCACAGATACGCAGTATTTT
CDR3: CASSLTASGPRFTDTQYF

size: NA
D: NA
J: TRBJ2-7
V: TRBV6-1
DNA: TGTGCCAGCAGTGGATACTGGACCGGGGACGAGCAGTACTTC
CDR3: CASSGYWTGDEQYF

size: NA
D: TRBD1
J: TRBJ2-3
V: TRBV2
DNA: TGTGCCACCACGGGACAGGGGGAGCTCACAGATACGCAGTATTTT
CDR3: CATTGQGELTDTQYF